These T cell receptor beta chains were read from a single sample in a study of blood T cell repertoires in COVID-19. Only in-frame clones appear in the TCRdb table, and some are missing; sequencing was by immunoSEQ multiplex PCR. The sample records 150,000 to 200,000 clones, 85% to 90% being singletons. Sequenced: peripheral blood. Receptors originate from a woman between 70 and 85 years old with acute or convalescent COVID-19. Each CDR3 is given with its conserved first and last residue. D genes are given only for firm matches. Expanded clones are given a class, and other clones once, few, many or no size at all.

size	J	D	V	CDR3	DNA
-	TRBJ2-4	-	TRBV19	CASSIHPGDGIQYF	TGTGCCAGTAGTATCCATCCAGGGGACGGCATTCAGTACTTC
-	TRBJ2-3	-	TRBV24-1	CAIRDNTDTQYF	TGTGCCATCCGGGATAACACAGATACGCAGTATTTT
-	TRBJ2-7	-	TRBV7-9	CASSPGQWYEQYF	TGTGCCAGCAGCCCCGGACAGTGGTACGAGCAGTACTTC
few	TRBJ2-2	-	TRBV19	CASSIARTQNTGELFF	TGTGCCAGTAGTATAGCCCGCACTCAGAACACCGGGGAGCTGTTTTTT
-	TRBJ2-3	-	TRBV5-4	CASSLWAGGGHTQYF	TGTGCCAGCAGCTTATGGGCTGGGGGGGGCCATACGCAGTATTTT
-	TRBJ1-5	-	TRBV6-5	CASSYPRQPQHF	TGTGCCAGCAGTTACCCCCGGCAGCCCCAGCATTTT
-	TRBJ1-1	-	TRBV5-1	CASSFTGLTNTEAFF	TGCGCCAGCAGCTTTACCGGACTTACGAACACTGAAGCTTTCTTT
-	TRBJ2-7	TRBD1	TRBV28	CASRTGVGYEQYF	TGTGCCAGCCGGACAGGGGTTGGGTACGAGCAGTACTTC
-	TRBJ2-5	-	TRBV7-9	CASSLGVQGRQETQYF	TGTGCCAGCAGCTTAGGGGTACAGGGCCGCCAAGAGACCCAGTACTTC
-	TRBJ1-1	-	TRBV6-5	CASTASGVWDTEAFF	TGTGCCAGCACCGCCTCGGGGGTTTGGGACACTGAAGCTTTCTTT
-	TRBJ2-1	TRBD2	TRBV12-5	CASGSSGGQYNEQFF	TGTGCTAGTGGTTCTAGCGGGGGGCAATACAATGAGCAGTTCTTC
-	TRBJ1-1	TRBD1	TRBV4-1	CASSPGQGTYVGTEAFF	TGCGCCAGCAGCCCTGGACAGGGGACCTATGTCGGGACTGAAGCTTTCTTT
-	TRBJ2-5	-	TRBV3-1/TRBV3-2	CASSQGRVSGETQYF	TGTGCCAGCAGCCAAGGGCGGGTCTCGGGGGAGACCCAGTACTTC
-	TRBJ1-2	-	TRBV28	CASSSPRGRGYTF	TGTGCCAGCAGTTCCCCCAGAGGAAGGGGCTACACCTTC
-	TRBJ2-7	-	TRBV29-1	CSVGEKYEQYF	TGCAGCGTTGGGGAGAAGTACGAGCAGTACTTC
-	TRBJ2-7	TRBD1	TRBV6-5	CASSSSPQGAYEQYF	TGTGCCAGCAGTTCCTCCCCGCAGGGGGCCTACGAGCAGTACTTC
once	TRBJ2-1	-	TRBV29-1	CSVVRGSYNEQFF	TGCAGCGTTGTCCGGGGCTCCTACAATGAGCAGTTCTTC
-	TRBJ2-3	-	TRBV14	CASSHQLGSSLSTDTQYF	TGTGCCAGCAGCCACCAACTAGGGAGTTCTCTTAGCACAGATACGCAGTATTTT
-	TRBJ2-1	-	TRBV6-5	CASSSPGWVKFF	TGTGCCAGCAGCTCACCCGGGTGGGTTAAGTTCTTC
-	TRBJ2-2	TRBD2	TRBV19	CASNLAGGMNTGELFF	TGTGCCAGTAACCTAGCGGGGGGTATGAACACCGGGGAGCTGTTTTTT
-	TRBJ2-2	-	TRBV1	CTSSQMWDRGTGELFF	TGCACCAGCAGCCAAATGTGGGACAGGGGAACCGGGGAGCTGTTTTTT
-	TRBJ1-1	-	TRBV3-1/TRBV3-2	CASSVGGNTEAFF	TGTGCCAGCAGCGTCGGGGGGAACACTGAAGCTTTCTTT
-	TRBJ2-1	TRBD1	TRBV9	CASSVGTGGIDEQFF	TGTGCCAGCAGCGTGGGGACAGGGGGTATCGATGAGCAGTTCTTC
-	TRBJ1-4	-	TRBV3-1/TRBV3-2	CASSPSRGYEKLFF	TGTGCCAGCAGCCCCTCAAGAGGGTATGAAAAACTGTTTTTT
once	TRBJ2-1	TRBD2	TRBV7-3	CASSPGGLAGGPGGEQFF	TGTGCCAGCAGCCCCGGGGGACTAGCGGGAGGGCCGGGGGGTGAGCAGTTCTTC
few	TRBJ1-1	TRBD1	TRBV5-1	CASSLQGDSEAFF	TGCGCCAGCAGCTTGCAGGGGGACTCTGAAGCTTTCTTT
-	TRBJ1-2	TRBD1	TRBV6-1	CASSAGSTGAGSGYTF	TGTGCCAGCAGTGCCGGGTCGACAGGGGCTGGTAGTGGCTACACCTTC
-	TRBJ2-7	TRBD1	TRBV5-4	CASSRDRAYEQYF	TGTGCCAGTTCGCGGGACAGGGCCTACGAGCAGTACTTC
once	TRBJ2-7	TRBD1	TRBV27	CASSSNRGVGYEQYF	TGTGCCAGCAGCTCCAACAGGGGAGTCGGGTACGAGCAGTACTTC
-	TRBJ2-2	-	TRBV11-2	CASSSSANTGELFF	TGTGCCAGCAGCTCCAGCGCGAACACCGGGGAGCTGTTTTTT
-	TRBJ2-5	TRBD2	TRBV10-3	CAISPGTSGRETQYF	TGTGCCATCAGCCCCGGGACTAGCGGGAGGGAGACCCAGTACTTC
-	TRBJ1-1	-	TRBV5-1	CASSLGGVTEAFF	TGCGCCAGCAGCTTGGGAGGAGTTACTGAAGCTTTCTTT
-	TRBJ1-2	TRBD1	TRBV19	CASRSRGPLYGYTF	TGTGCCTCAAGATCCAGGGGGCCATTATATGGCTACACCTTC
-	TRBJ2-3	-	TRBV7-2	CASSLSSGAGVNTQYF	TGTGCCAGCAGCTTAAGCTCAGGGGCGGGAGTCAATACGCAGTATTTT
once	TRBJ2-3	TRBD2	TRBV18	CASSSSGTSLVDTQYF	TGTGCCAGCTCAAGTTCCGGGACTAGCCTCGTAGATACGCAGTATTTT
-	TRBJ1-2	TRBD1	TRBV27	CASSFRTGEGYGYTF	TGTGCCAGCAGTTTCCGGACAGGGGAGGGCTATGGCTACACCTTC
-	TRBJ2-3	TRBD1	TRBV7-2	CASSPGTGNTQYF	TGTGCCAGCAGCCCAGGGACAGGGAATACGCAGTATTTT
-	TRBJ2-7	-	TRBV7-2	CASSLGQGTSYEQYF	TGTGCCAGCAGCTTAGGTCAGGGGACGTCCTACGAGCAGTACTTC
-	TRBJ1-1	TRBD1	TRBV5-1	CASSRQGNTEAFF	TGCGCCAGCAGCCGACAGGGGAACACTGAAGCTTTCTTT
-	TRBJ2-3	-	TRBV10-3	CAISEEPPVGTDTQYF	TGTGCCATCAGTGAAGAACCCCCGGTAGGCACAGATACGCAGTATTTT
-	TRBJ1-1	TRBD1	TRBV7-6	CASSLPTTGFTEAFF	TGTGCCAGCAGCTTGCCAACGACAGGGTTCACTGAAGCTTTCTTT
-	TRBJ1-2	TRBD1	TRBV3-1/TRBV3-2	CASSQDGQGYGYTF	TGTGCCAGCAGCCAAGATGGACAGGGGTATGGCTACACCTTC